This entry describes one TCR beta chain. Its antigen is not known. These data belong to a study of response to subunit inactivated influenza vaccine. Study-level findings and limits: It was suggested by the authors that few new T cells are recruited by each seasonal influenza vaccination.

The CDR3 consists of 18 residues. The germline V gene encodes CDR1 SGHAT and CDR2 FQDESV (reference sequence). V was trimmed by 5 bases and J by 2 bases, leaving 21 bases between them. TCRdb ran MiXCR on the RT-PCR reads and lists one entry per CDR3 protein. The data contain hundreds of thousands of distinct CDR3 sequences, around 18% of them singletons. J is TRBJ2-2 and V is TRBV11-1; D is unclear. This sample comprised PBMCs from blood, obtained roughly 5 days after vaccination. The source of this sequence is a man aged 50 or older who received an inactivated influenza vaccine. The CDR3 sequence is CASSDLKPRAQNTGELFF. DNA for the CDR3: TGTGCCAGCAGCGACCTTAAACCAAGGGCCCAAAACACCGGGGAGCTGTTTTTT.